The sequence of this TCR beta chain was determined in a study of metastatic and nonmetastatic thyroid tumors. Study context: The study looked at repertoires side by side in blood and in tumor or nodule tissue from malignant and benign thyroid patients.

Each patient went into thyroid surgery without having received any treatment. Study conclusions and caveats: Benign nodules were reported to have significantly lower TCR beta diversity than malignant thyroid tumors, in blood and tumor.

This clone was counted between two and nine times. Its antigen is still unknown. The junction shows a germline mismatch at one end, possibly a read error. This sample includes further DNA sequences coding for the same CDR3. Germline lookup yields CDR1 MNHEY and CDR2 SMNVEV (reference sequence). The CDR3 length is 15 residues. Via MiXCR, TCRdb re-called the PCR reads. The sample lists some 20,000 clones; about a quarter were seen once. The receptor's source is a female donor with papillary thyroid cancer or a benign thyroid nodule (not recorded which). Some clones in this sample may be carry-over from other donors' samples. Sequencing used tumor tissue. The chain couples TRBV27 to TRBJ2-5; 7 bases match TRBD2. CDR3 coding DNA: TGTGCCAGCAGTTTCTGGAGGGAGGGTGAAGAGACACAGTACTTC. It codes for CASSFWREGEETQYF.